This TCR beta chain comes out of a study of T cell responses to AZD1222 COVID-19 vaccine. On the study more broadly: Pooled in the analysis were second doses at about 4 or about 12 weeks.

Study results and caveats: Spike was spanned by vaccine-associated CD4 TCRs, with dominance at 160-218 and 743-854. Unmutated variant regions are reportedly targeted by nearly half of spike-specific TCRs.

Generated by immunoSEQ multiplex PCR, the TCRdb table keeps only in-frame clones and is missing some. The data contain just over 150,000 clones, around nine tenths of them singletons. As regards this clone: Antigen: not known.

This CDR3 comprises 13 residues. The specimen comprised peripheral blood, sampled on day 0 of AZD1222 vaccination. The chain is built from TRBV21-1 and TRBJ2-7; TRBD2, the table's D call, was not compared with the DNA. TRBV21-1 is designated a pseudogene. The receptor's source is an adult in good health. For the CDR3, the DNA is TGTGCCGGTACCGGGGGTTCTTCGTTTGGGCAGTACTTC. It is translated as CAGTGGSSFGQYF.